These 29 T cell receptor beta chains were all obtained from the same sample, sequenced in a study of T cell repertoires in cytomegalovirus infection. Their recognized antigens are unknown. From the reads, TCRdb called clonotypes with MiXCR, one entry per CDR3 protein. The sample contains hundreds of thousands of distinct CDR3 sequences, about 39% of which appear only once. This sample comprised cultured PBMCs, obtained from culture after CMV antigen stimulation. Every receptor here comes from a human donor in good health (CMV status not recorded). Some clones in this sample may be carry-over from other donors' samples.

The chain has TRBV20-1 and TRBJ2-1, with 9 bases identical to TRBD2. Trimming took 0 bases from V and 4 from J; bases not matched to a gene: 1. CDR3 length: 14 amino acids. CDR1 and CDR2 from the germline V gene are DFQATT and SNEGSKA (reference sequence). The CDR3 loop reads CSARELAGYNEQFF. The DNA for the CDR3 is TGCAGTGCTAGAGAGCTAGCGGGGTACAATGAGCAGTTCTTC.

V usage is TRBV7-6 and J usage is TRBJ2-5; TRBD2 matches 11 bases. The CDR3 totals 14 residues. The V and J ends lost 8 bases and 3 bases, in that order; junction bases with no gene match: 5. Germline values: CDR1 SGHVS, CDR2 FNYEAQ. CDR3 residues: CASGKLAGEETQYF. DNA for the CDR3: TGTGCCAGCGGGAAACTAGCGGGGGAAGAGACCCAGTACTTC.

The chain uses TRBV5-5 and TRBJ2-1; no definite D call. V was clipped by 0 bases and J by 5 bases, with 6 bases between them. CDR3 length equals 13 residues. Per the germline V gene, CDR1 is SGHKS and CDR2 is YYEKEE (reference sequence). CDR3 amino acids: CASSLERHNEQFF. The CDR3 nucleotides read TGTGCCAGCAGCTTGGAACGGCACAATGAGCAGTTCTTC.

The genes are TRBV19 and TRBJ1-6, with D possibly matching TRBD1 (6 bases). Germline loops: CDR1 LNHDA, CDR2 SQIVND (reference sequence). The CDR3 contains 14 residues. Trimming removed 6 bases at V and 11 bases at J, with 17 bases between. As DNA, the CDR3 is TGTGCCAGTAGCACGCGGGGGGCGCGGACACCCCTCCACTTT. This codes for CASSTRGARTPLHF.

In its sample, this clonotype was seen a few times. The rearrangement joins TRBV12-3 or TRBV12-4 to TRBJ1-5; D call uncertain. This CDR3 has 12 residues. V was pared by 5 bases and J by 3 bases, with 5 bases between. The CDR3 here is CASSPFNQPQHF. Written as DNA, the CDR3 is TGTGCCAGCAGTCCATTCAATCAGCCCCAGCATTTT.

This chain joins TRBV6-6 and TRBJ2-7; D might be TRBD1 or TRBD2, each matching 6 bases. V was cut by 8 bases and J by 4 bases, with 21 bases left in between. Germline loops: CDR1 MNHNY, CDR2 SVGAGI (reference sequence). The CDR3 extends over 15 amino acids. The CDR3 bases are TGTGCCAGCGCAGAGGGGGGCCAGCAGCTATACGAGCAGTACTTC. Translated: CASAEGGQQLYEQYF.

The chain combines TRBV12-3 or TRBV12-4 with TRBJ1-6; D may be TRBD1 (5 bases). Trimming shortened V by 7 bases and J by 8 bases, and 15 bases separated the two germline ends. This CDR3 spans 14 amino acids. CDR3 loop: CASKVLGRDSPLHF. Written as DNA, the CDR3 is TGTGCCAGCAAGGTATTGGGACGCGATTCACCCCTCCACTTT.

This clonotype has more than one count but fewer than ten. V usage is TRBV12-3 or TRBV12-4 and J usage is TRBJ1-2; TRBD1 might be the D (6 bases). The V and J ends lost 2 bases and 2 bases respectively, with 15 bases between them. This CDR3 is 16 amino acids long. The CDR3: CASSLFSGHFNYGYTF. CDR3 coding DNA: TGTGCCAGCAGTTTATTCTCGGGACATTTCAACTATGGCTACACCTTC.

This clonotype was detected only once. This may be a read error, as it is one base from a much larger clone. The chain links TRBV12-3 or TRBV12-4 to TRBJ2-3; 10 bases map to TRBD1. The trim removed 7 bases at V and 4 bases at J, leaving 5 bases unmatched. CDR3 length: 14 residues. CDR3 sequence (DNA): TGTGCCAGCACCCCGACAGGGGGCGCAGATACGCAGTATTTT. This translates into CASTPTGGADTQYF.

The genes are TRBV7-9 and TRBJ1-1, with 7 positions matching TRBD1. The CDR3 consists of 14 residues. V trimming: 2 bases; J trimming: 6 bases; junction bases outside the gene matches: 6. Germline CDR1 is SEHNR and CDR2 is FQNEAQ (reference sequence). This CDR3 is CASSLRDSLSEAFF. The CDR3 region has the DNA TGTGCCAGCAGCTTAAGGGACAGCCTGTCTGAAGCTTTCTTT. Combining the CDR3 with reference TRBV7-9 and TRBJ1-1 gives the whole variable domain DTGVSQNPRHKITKRGQNVTFRCDPISEHNRLYWYRQTLGQGPEFLTYFQNEAQLEKSRLLSDRFSAERPKGSFSTLEIQRTEQGDSAMYLCASSLRDSLSEAFFGQGTRLTVV.

V gene TRBV6-5 combines with J gene TRBJ2-1, with D possibly TRBD2 on 5 matching bases. Trimming left V 6 bases short and J 4 bases short, with 10 bases between. Germline CDR1 is MNHEY and CDR2 is SVGAGI. The CDR3 has 13 amino acids. The CDR3 spells CASRRGGYNEQFF. The CDR3 DNA reads as TGTGCCAGCAGGAGAGGAGGTTACAATGAGCAGTTCTTC.

The CDR3 DNA reads TGTGCCAGCAGCTTAGTTCAGGGTGATGAAGCTTTCTTT. It translates to CASSLVQGDEAFF. The chain couples TRBV7-2 to TRBJ1-1, with D possibly matching TRBD1 (5 bases). Per germline, CDR1 SGHTA and CDR2 FQGNSA. V gave up 1 base and J gave up 7 bases, with 10 bases separating them. The CDR3 has 13 residues.

V and J are TRBV6-1 and TRBJ2-3; TRBD1 matches at 7 bases. V was clipped by 4 bases and J by 5 bases; unmatched bases: 6. Germline CDR1 is MNHNS and CDR2 is SASEGT. CDR3 length: 14 amino acids. CDR3 protein: CASSARGRGDTQYF. In DNA, the CDR3 is TGTGCCAGCAGTGCAAGGGGGCGCGGAGATACGCAGTATTTT.

This chain links TRBV20-1 with TRBJ1-2, with unresolved D. V lost 2 bases, J lost 7 bases, and 8 bases lay in between. CDR1 is DFQATT, CDR2 SNEGSKA, per germline (reference sequence). The CDR3 is 11 residues long. The CDR3 is CSARSSAGYTF. The CDR3 DNA is TGCAGTGCTAGAAGTTCCGCTGGCTACACCTTC.

The rearrangement uses TRBV18 and TRBJ2-4; 8 bases are shared with TRBD1. CDR1 and CDR2 from the germline V gene are KGHSH and LQKENI. The V gene end was trimmed by 0 bases and the J gene end by 5 bases; junction bases not matched to a gene: 6. The CDR3 length is 16 residues. The DNA for the CDR3 is TGTGCCAGCTCACCACCGAGACAGGGGTTACAAAACATTCAGTACTTC. It encodes CASSPPRQGLQNIQYF. Combining the CDR3 with reference TRBV18 and TRBJ2-4 gives the whole variable domain NAGVMQNPRHLVRRRGQEARLRCSPMKGHSHVYWYRQLPEEGLKFMVYLQKENIIDESGMPKERFSAEFPKEGPSILRIQQVVRGDSAAYFCASSPPRQGLQNIQYFGAGTRLSVL.

The chain recombines TRBV10-3 with TRBJ2-2; TRBD1 aligns across 8 bases. The CDR3 length is 16 residues. The ends lost 8 bases at V and 6 bases at J; junction bases unmatched: 14. Germline V lookup: CDR1 ENHRY, CDR2 SYGVKD. CDR3 sequence (DNA): TGTGCCATCCGGTCTCATCTGACAGGGGAGGCCGGGGAGCTGTTTTTT. Its translation: CAIRSHLTGEAGELFF.

The chain joins TRBV11-2 to TRBJ2-3; 9 bases fit TRBD2. Trimming at V came to 5 bases and at J to 0 bases, leaving 3 bases not matched to a gene. CDR1 is SGHAT, CDR2 FQNNGV, per germline. This CDR3 spans 15 amino acids. The CDR3 loop is CASSQTSGSTDTQYF. Here the CDR3 DNA reads TGTGCCAGCAGCCAGACTAGCGGTAGCACAGATACGCAGTATTTT.

This sequence joins TRBV7-2 and TRBJ1-6; D might be TRBD1 (6 bases). Trimming cost V 2 bases and J 8 bases, with 10 bases left between them. CDR1 SGHTA and CDR2 FQGNSA come from the germline V gene. This CDR3 region has 14 residues. The CDR3 sequence: CASSLLQGYSPLHF. The CDR3 coding sequence is TGTGCCAGCAGCTTACTACAGGGTTATTCACCCCTCCACTTT.

This chain connects TRBV5-1 to TRBJ2-1, with unresolved D. V lost 3 bases and J 4 bases, leaving 14 bases between the germline ends. This CDR3 is 15 amino acids long. CDR1 is SGHRS and CDR2 is YFSETQ in the germline V gene. The CDR3: CASSSTTTTYNEQFF. The CDR3 coding sequence is TGCGCCAGCAGCTCTACTACCACCACATACAATGAGCAGTTCTTC.

The rearrangement uses TRBV11-2 and TRBJ2-3; 10 nucleotides align to TRBD2. Per germline, CDR1 SGHAT and CDR2 FQNNGV. The CDR3 has 15 amino acids. V lost 1 base to trimming and J lost 9 bases; unmatched junction nucleotides: 7. The CDR3 loop is CASSLVAGGRGTQYF. In DNA, the CDR3 is TGTGCCAGCAGCTTAGTAGCGGGGGGCAGAGGGACGCAGTATTTT.

The rearrangement uses TRBV5-1 and TRBJ2-2; D may correspond to TRBD1 or TRBD2 (5 bases each). CDR1 is SGHRS and CDR2 is YFSETQ in the germline V gene. Trimming removed 4 bases from V and 7 bases from J, with 17 bases in between. The CDR3 extends over 15 amino acids. The CDR3 coding sequence is TGCGCCAGCAGCCCCCCCGGGGCGCCGATCGGGGAGCTGTTTTTT. This codes for CASSPPGAPIGELFF.

The sample holds a few counts of this clonotype. J is TRBJ1-2 and V is TRBV2; D unresolved. CDR1 is SNHLY and CDR2 is FYNNEI in the germline V gene. The CDR3 totals 13 residues. The germline V and J ends were trimmed by 6 bases and 6 bases, with 14 bases remaining between them. The CDR3 nucleotides read TGTGCCAGCAGCCAGGCCCCCAGAAATGGCTACACCTTC. Translating gives CASSQAPRNGYTF. Combining the CDR3 with reference TRBV2 and TRBJ1-2 gives the whole variable domain EPEVTQTPSHQVTQMGQEVILRCVPISNHLYFYWYRQILGQKVEFLVSFYNNEISEKSEIFDDQFSVERPDGSNFTLKIRSTKLEDSAMYFCASSQAPRNGYTFGSGTRLTVV.

The CDR3 coding sequence is TGTGCCAGCAATATAGAGAGCTCCTACGAGCAGTACTTC. Protein product: CASNIESSYEQYF. The chain carries TRBV6-5 and TRBJ2-7, with D unresolved. The germline V gene has CDR1 MNHEY and CDR2 SVGAGI. The CDR3 is 13 amino acids. The V and J ends lost 7 bases and 0 bases respectively, with 10 bases between them.

This clonotype came up a few times. The chain uses TRBV6-1 and TRBJ2-7, with TRBD1 matching 8 bases. The CDR3 covers 15 residues. Per germline, CDR1 MNHNS and CDR2 SASEGT. Losses at the gene ends were 5 bases for V and 0 bases for J; bases not matched to a gene: 6. The CDR3 DNA reads as TGTGCCAGCAGTAAAGGGACAGGCTTCTCCTACGAGCAGTACTTC. Translation: CASSKGTGFSYEQYF.

The chain links TRBV19 to TRBJ1-5; the D is unclear. V was pared by 7 bases and J by 7 bases, with 20 bases between. The CDR3 is 15 residues long. Germline V gene data show CDR1 as LNHDA and CDR2 as SQIVND (reference sequence). CDR3 region: CASTYFAGQAQPQHF. The CDR3 DNA reads TGTGCCAGTACCTATTTCGCGGGTCAGGCACAGCCCCAGCATTTT.

The chain couples TRBV7-9 to TRBJ1-3; D ambiguous. The CDR3 has 15 residues. Looked up from germline, CDR1 is SEHNR and CDR2 is FQNEAQ (reference sequence). V gave up 5 bases and J gave up 0 bases, with 11 bases separating them. CDR3 sequence (DNA): TGTGCCAGCAGCCCTGCGGGTGTCTCTGGAAACACCATATATTTT. Translation gives CASSPAGVSGNTIYF.

The V gene is TRBV11-3, the J gene TRBJ2-1; the D gene is possibly TRBD1 (6 bases). In germline, CDR1 is SGHNT, CDR2 YENEEA. The CDR3 is 14 amino acids. Deletions cut 4 bases from V and 7 bases from J, with 14 bases between. Here the CDR3 DNA reads TGTGCCAGCAGCTCCAGAGGGGGTGGGAATGAGCAGTTCTTC. Translating gives CASSSRGGGNEQFF.

The sample holds a few counts of this clonotype. This sequence joins TRBV12-3 or TRBV12-4 and TRBJ2-1; 7 bases line up with TRBD2. Trimming at V came to 6 bases and at J to 8 bases, leaving 13 bases not matched to a gene. This CDR3 is 15 amino acids long. This CDR3 is CASSQTSPPGDEQFF. CDR3 bases: TGTGCCAGCAGCCAGACTAGCCCCCCGGGCGATGAGCAGTTCTTC.

This clonotype was observed a few times. The chain joins TRBV7-2 to TRBJ1-6; no firm D call. V was cut by 4 bases and J by 6 bases, with 13 bases left in between. Per germline, CDR1 SGHTA and CDR2 FQGNSA. CDR3 length equals 15 residues. The CDR3 here is CASSSTLPPNSPLHF. The CDR3, as DNA: TGTGCCAGCAGCTCGACTCTACCCCCTAATTCACCCCTCCACTTT.